This entry describes one TCR beta chain. Its specificity is unknown. The primer mix had 60 Vbeta and 13 Jbeta primers. Produced via immunoSEQ multiplex PCR; TCRdb's table is partial and in-frame only. Of 130,000 to 150,000 clones listed, 78% are singletons. V was clipped by 0 bases and J by 5 bases, with 5 bases between them. The CDR3 loop spans 12 amino acids. The germline V gene encodes CDR1 SGHNT and CDR2 YYREEE (reference sequence). The sample comes from a study of cytomegalovirus exposure and HLA in healthy donors. Study background: Assignment to the Caucasian-associated ancestry cluster applied to around 80% of the roughly 410 genotyped donors. The study's findings and limits: Among the most significant clusters, several appeared linked to common viral pathogens in a later analysis. The study designated fewer than 200 TCR beta chains cytomegalovirus-associated. One variant, a missense change in DCLRE1C, was linked in a later analysis to TCR beta V- and J-gene trimming.

Sample: PBMCs. The genes are TRBV5-4 and TRBJ1-2, with no clear D. This TCR came from a woman between 18 and 29 years old in good health and CMV-seropositive. In nucleotides, the CDR3 is TGTGCCAGCAGCTTGGCGGGGTATGGCTACACCTTC. This gives the protein CASSLAGYGYTF.